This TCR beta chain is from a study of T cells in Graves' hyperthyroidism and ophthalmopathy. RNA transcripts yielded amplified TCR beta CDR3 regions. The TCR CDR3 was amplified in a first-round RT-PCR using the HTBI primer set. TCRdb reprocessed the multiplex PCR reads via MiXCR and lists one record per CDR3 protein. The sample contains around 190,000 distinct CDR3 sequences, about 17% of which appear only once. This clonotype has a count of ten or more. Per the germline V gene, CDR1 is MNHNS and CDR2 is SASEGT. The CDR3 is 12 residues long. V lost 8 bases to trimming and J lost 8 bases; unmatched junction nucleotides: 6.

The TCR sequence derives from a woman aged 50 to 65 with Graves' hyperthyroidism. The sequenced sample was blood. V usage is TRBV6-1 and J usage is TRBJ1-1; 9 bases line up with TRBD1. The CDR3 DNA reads TGTGCCAGCGGGGGGGACAGGGTCGAAGCTTTCTTT. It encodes CASGGDRVEAFF.